This T cell receptor (beta chain) was obtained from a study of T cells in Graves' hyperthyroidism and ophthalmopathy. Overall study findings and caveats: Most expanded thyroid clonotypes above 0.001 also appeared in blood. Stable hyperthyroidism was separated from ophthalmopathy by a model based on 13 V-J features. The model anticipated ophthalmopathy a median about 7 months pre-onset.

CDR3 length: 16 amino acids. Germline CDR1 SEHNR, CDR2 FQNEAQ (reference sequence). The trim removed 5 bases at V and 1 base at J, leaving 7 bases unmatched. Comment on this clonotype: What it recognizes is unknown.

There were TCR beta CDR3 regions amplified from RNA transcripts. HTBI primers were used for first-round RT-PCR of the TCR CDR3. Each CDR3 protein is one row after TCRdb ran MiXCR on the multiplex PCR reads. The sample lists hundreds of thousands of distinct CDR3 sequences; approximately 42% were seen once. V gene TRBV7-9 combines with J gene TRBJ2-7, with 11 bases matching TRBD1. Sequencing was carried out using peripheral blood or thyroid tissue (not recorded which). The origin of this receptor is an adult man with Graves' disease, either hyperthyroidism or ophthalmopathy (not recorded which). The CDR3 nucleotides are TGTGCCAGCAGCCCGGGGACAGGGGGTCAATCCTACGAGCAGTACTTC. The encoded protein is CASSPGTGGQSYEQYF.